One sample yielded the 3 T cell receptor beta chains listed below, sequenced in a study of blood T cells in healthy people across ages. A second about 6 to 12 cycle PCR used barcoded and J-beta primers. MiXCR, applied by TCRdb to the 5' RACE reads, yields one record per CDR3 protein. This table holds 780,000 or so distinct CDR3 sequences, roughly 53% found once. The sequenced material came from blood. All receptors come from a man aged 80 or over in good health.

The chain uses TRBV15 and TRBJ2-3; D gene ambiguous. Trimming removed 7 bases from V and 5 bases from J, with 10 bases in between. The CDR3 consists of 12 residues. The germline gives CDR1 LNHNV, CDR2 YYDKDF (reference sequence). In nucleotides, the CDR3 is TGTGCCACCAACAAGGCTATAGATACGCAGTATTTT. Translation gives CATNKAIDTQYF.

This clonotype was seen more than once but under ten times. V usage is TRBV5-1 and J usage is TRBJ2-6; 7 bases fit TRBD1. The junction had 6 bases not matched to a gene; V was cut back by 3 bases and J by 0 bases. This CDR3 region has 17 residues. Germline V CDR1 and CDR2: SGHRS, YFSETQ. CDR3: CASSSGQRNSGANVLTF. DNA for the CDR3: TGCGCCAGCAGCTCGGGACAGAGGAACTCTGGGGCCAACGTCCTGACTTTC.

CDR3 bases: TGTGCCAGTAGCGAACGAACTAGCGGGAGTTTTCCCTACGAGCAGTACTTC. Translation: CASSERTSGSFPYEQYF. The chain uses TRBV19 and TRBJ2-7; 11 nucleotides agree with TRBD2. The CDR3 length is 17 residues. J was trimmed by 2 bases and V by 6 bases; bases with no gene match: 12. Germline CDR1 LNHDA, CDR2 SQIVND (reference sequence).